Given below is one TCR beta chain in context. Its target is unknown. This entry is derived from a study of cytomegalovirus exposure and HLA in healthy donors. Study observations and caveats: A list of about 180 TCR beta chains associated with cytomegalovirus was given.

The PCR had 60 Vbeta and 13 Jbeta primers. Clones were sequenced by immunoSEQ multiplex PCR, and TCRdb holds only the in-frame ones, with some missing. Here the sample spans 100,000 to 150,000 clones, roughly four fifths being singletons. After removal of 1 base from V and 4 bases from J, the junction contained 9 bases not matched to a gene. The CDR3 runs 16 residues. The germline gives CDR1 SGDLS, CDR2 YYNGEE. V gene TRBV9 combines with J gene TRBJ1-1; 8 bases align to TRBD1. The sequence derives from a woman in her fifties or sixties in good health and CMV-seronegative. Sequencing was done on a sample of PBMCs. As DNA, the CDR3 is TGTGCCAGCAGCGTATCCCAGGGGGCGATGAGCACTGAAGCTTTCTTT. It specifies CASSVSQGAMSTEAFF. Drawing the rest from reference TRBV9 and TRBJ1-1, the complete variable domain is DSGVTQTPKHLITATGQRVTLRCSPRSGDLSVYWYQQSLDQGLQFLIQYYNGEERAKGNILERFSAQQFPDLHSELNLSSLELGDSALYFCASSVSQGAMSTEAFFGQGTRLTVV.